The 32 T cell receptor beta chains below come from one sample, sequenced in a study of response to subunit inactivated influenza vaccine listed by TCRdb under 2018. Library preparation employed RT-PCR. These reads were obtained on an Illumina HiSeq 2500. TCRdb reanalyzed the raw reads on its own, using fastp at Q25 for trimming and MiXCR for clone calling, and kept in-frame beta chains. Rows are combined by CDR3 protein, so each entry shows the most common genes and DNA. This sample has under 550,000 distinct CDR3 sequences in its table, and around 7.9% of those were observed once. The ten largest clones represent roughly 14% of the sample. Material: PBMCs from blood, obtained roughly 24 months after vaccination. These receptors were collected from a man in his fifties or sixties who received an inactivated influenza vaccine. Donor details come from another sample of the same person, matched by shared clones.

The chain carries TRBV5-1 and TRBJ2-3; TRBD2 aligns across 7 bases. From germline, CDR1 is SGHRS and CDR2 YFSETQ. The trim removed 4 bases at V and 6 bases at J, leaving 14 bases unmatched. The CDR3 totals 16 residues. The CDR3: CASSNERGLILDTQYF. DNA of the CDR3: TGCGCCAGCAGCAACGAGCGGGGTCTTATATTGGATACGCAGTATTTT.

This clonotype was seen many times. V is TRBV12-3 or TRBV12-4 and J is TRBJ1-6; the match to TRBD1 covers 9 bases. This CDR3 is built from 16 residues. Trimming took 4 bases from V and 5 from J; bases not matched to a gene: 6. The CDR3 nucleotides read TGTGCCAGCAGTTCATCCGGGACAGGGAATAATTCACCCCTCCACTTT. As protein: CASSSSGTGNNSPLHF.

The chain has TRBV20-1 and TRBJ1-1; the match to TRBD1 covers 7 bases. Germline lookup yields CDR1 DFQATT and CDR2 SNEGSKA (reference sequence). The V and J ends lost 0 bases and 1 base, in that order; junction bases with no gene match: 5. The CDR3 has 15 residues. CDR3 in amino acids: CSARDPRQGNTEAFF. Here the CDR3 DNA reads TGCAGTGCTAGAGATCCGAGACAGGGGAACACTGAAGCTTTCTTT.

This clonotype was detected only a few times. This CDR3 is CASSYYHDSGANVLTF. The DNA for the CDR3 is TGTGCCAGCAGTTACTATCACGACTCTGGGGCCAACGTCCTGACTTTC. The rearrangement uses TRBV6-5 and TRBJ2-6; the D is unclear. Trimming left V 1 base short and J 0 bases short, with 7 bases between. CDR1 and CDR2 (germline): MNHEY, SVGAGI. This CDR3 is built from 16 residues.

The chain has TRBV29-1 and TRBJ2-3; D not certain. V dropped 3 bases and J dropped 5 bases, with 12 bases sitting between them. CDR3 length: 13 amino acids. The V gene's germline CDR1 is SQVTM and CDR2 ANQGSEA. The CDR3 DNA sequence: TGCAGCGTTGATACCGTCCTCCTAGATACGCAGTATTTT. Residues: CSVDTVLLDTQYF.

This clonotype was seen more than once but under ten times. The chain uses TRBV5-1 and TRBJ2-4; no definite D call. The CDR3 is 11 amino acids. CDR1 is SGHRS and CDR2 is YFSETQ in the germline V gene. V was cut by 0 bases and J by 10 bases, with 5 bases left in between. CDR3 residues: CASSLGPIQYF. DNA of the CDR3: TGCGCCAGCAGCTTGGGGCCTATTCAGTACTTC.

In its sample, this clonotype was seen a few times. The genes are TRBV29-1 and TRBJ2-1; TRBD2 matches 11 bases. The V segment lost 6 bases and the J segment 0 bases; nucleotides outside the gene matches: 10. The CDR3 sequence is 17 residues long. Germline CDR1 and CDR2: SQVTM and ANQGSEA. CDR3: CSVPGTSGLSSYNEQFF. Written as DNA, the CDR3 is TGCAGCGTGCCCGGGACTAGCGGACTGAGCTCCTACAATGAGCAGTTCTTC.

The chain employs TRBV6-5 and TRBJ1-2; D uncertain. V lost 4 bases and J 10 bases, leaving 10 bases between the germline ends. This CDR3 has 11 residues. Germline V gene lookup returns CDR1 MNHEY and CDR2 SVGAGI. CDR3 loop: CASSSMDVYTF. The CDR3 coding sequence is TGTGCCAGCAGTTCCATGGATGTCTACACCTTC.

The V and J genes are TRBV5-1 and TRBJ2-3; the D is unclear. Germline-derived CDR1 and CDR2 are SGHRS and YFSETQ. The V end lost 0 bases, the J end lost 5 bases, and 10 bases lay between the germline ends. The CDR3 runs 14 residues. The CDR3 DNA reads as TGCGCCAGCAGCTTGGATTGGACGGGAGATACGCAGTATTTT. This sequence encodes CASSLDWTGDTQYF.

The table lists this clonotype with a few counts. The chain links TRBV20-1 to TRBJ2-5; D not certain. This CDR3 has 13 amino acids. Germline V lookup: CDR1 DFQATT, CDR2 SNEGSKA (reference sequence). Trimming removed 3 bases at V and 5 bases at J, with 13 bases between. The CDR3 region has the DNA TGCAGTGCTAGCTTCCCGGGCGGCGAGACCCAGTACTTC. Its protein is CSASFPGGETQYF.

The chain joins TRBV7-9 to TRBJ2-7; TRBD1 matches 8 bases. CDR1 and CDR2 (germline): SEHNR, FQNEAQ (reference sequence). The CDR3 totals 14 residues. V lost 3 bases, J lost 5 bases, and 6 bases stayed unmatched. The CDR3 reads CASSLRQGRDEQYF. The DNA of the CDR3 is TGTGCCAGCAGCTTGAGACAGGGGAGAGACGAGCAGTACTTC.

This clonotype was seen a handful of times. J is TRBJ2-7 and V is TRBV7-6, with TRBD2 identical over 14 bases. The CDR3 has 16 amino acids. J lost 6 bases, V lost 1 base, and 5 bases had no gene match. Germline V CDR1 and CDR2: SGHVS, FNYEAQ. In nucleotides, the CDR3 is TGTGCCAGCAGCTTAGAGGGACTAGCGGGAGAACCCGAGCAGTACTTC. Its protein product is CASSLEGLAGEPEQYF.

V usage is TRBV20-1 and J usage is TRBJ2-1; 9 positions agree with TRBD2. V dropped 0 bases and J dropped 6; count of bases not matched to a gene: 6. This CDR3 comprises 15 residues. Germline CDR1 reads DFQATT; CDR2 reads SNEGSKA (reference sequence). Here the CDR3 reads CSARDLAGVSNEQFF. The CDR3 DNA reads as TGCAGTGCTAGAGATTTAGCGGGAGTAAGCAATGAGCAGTTCTTC.

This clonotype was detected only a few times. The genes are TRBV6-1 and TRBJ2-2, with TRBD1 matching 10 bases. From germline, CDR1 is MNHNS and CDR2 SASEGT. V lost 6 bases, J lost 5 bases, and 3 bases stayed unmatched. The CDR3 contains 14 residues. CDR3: CASRRQGATGELFF. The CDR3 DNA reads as TGTGCCAGCAGGCGACAGGGGGCGACCGGGGAGCTGTTTTTT.

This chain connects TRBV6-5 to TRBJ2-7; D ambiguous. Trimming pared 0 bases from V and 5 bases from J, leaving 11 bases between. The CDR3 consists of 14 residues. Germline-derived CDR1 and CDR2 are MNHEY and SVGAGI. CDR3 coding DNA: TGTGCCAGCAGTTACTCGCAAGGGCCCAACGAGCAGTACTTC. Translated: CASSYSQGPNEQYF.

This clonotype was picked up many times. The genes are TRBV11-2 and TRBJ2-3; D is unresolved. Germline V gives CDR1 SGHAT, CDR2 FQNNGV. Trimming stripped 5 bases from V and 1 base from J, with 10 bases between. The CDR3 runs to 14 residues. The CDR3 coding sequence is TGTGCCAGCAGCCCCCCCGCAGGCACAGATACGCAGTATTTT. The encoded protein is CASSPPAGTDTQYF.

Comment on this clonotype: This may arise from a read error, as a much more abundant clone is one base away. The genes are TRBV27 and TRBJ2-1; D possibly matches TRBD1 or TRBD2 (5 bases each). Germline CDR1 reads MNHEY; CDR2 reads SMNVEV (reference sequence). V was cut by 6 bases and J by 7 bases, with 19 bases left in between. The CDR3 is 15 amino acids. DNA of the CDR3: TGTGCCAGCAGCTGGGGGTTGGAGCGTGGGAATGAGCAGTTCTTC. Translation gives CASSWGLERGNEQFF.

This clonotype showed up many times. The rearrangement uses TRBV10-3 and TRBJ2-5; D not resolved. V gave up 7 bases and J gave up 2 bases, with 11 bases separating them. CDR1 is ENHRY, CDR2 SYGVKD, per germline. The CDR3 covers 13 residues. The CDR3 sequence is CAINEKRQETQYF. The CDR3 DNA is TGTGCCATCAATGAAAAGCGTCAAGAGACCCAGTACTTC.

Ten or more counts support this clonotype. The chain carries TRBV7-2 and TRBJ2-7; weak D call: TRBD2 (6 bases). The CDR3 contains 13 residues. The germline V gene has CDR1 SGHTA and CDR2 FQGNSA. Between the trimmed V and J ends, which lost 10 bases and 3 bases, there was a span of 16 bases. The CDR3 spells CATRGGARYEQYF. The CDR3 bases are TGTGCCACAAGGGGCGGGGCCCGCTACGAGCAGTACTTC.

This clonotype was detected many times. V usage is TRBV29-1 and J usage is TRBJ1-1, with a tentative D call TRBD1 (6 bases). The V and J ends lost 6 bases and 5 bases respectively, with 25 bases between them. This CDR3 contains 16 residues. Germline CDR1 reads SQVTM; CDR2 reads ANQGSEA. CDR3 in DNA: TGCAGCGTCACCCCTTCTAACAGGGCCCTGGGGACTGAAGCTTTCTTT. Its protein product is CSVTPSNRALGTEAFF.

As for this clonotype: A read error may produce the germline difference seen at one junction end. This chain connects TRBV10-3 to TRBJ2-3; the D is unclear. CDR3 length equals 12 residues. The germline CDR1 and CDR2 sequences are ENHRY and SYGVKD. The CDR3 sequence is CAISDSTDTQYF. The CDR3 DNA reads TGTGCCATCAGTGACAGCACGGATACGCAGTATTTT.

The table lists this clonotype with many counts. CDR3 sequence: CSAPQGNQPQHF. CDR3 coding DNA: TGCAGTGCTCCACAGGGGAATCAGCCCCAGCATTTT. The chain links TRBV20-1 to TRBJ1-5; 7 bases line up with TRBD1. This CDR3 spans 12 amino acids. Per the germline V gene, CDR1 is DFQATT and CDR2 is SNEGSKA (reference sequence). V lost 5 bases and J lost 4; bases outside the gene matches: 2.

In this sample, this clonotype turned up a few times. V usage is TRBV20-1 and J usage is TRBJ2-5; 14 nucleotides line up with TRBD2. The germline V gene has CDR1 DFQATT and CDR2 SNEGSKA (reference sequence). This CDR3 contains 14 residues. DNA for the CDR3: TGCGGGCCGACTAGCGGGGGGGCTCGGGAGACCCAGTACTTC. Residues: CGPTSGGARETQYF.

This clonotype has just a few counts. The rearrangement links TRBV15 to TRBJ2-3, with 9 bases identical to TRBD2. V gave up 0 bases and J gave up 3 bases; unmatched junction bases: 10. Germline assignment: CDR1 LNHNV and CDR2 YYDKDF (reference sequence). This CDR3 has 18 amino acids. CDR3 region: CATSRDEAGGPETDTQYF. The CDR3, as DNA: TGTGCCACCAGCAGAGATGAGGCGGGAGGGCCCGAAACAGATACGCAGTATTTT.

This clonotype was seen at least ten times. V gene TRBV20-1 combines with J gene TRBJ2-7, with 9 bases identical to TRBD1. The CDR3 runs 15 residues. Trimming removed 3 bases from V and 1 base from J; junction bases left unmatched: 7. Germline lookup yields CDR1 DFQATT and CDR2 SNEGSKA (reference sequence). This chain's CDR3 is CSASETGGRSYEQYF. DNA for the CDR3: TGCAGTGCTAGCGAGACAGGGGGGCGTTCCTACGAGCAGTACTTC.

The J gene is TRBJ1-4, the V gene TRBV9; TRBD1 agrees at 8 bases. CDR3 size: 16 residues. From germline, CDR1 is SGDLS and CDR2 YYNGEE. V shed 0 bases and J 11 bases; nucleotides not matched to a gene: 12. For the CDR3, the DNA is TGTGCCAGCAGCGTAGACACGCTCGGGACAGGAGATAAACTGTTTTTT. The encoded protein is CASSVDTLGTGDKLFF.

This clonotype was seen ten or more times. The chain's CDR3 is CASSQDRLYEQYF. CDR3 DNA sequence: TGCGCCAGCAGCCAAGACAGACTCTACGAGCAGTACTTC. The rearrangement uses TRBV4-3 and TRBJ2-7, with D unresolved. In germline, CDR1 is LGHNA, CDR2 YSLEER. The CDR3 runs to 13 residues. Trimming removed 0 bases at V and 3 bases at J, with 6 bases between.

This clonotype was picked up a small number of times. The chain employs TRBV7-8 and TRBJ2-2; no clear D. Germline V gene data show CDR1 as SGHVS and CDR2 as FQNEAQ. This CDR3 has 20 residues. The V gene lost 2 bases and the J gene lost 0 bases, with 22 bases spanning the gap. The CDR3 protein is CASSLTVDRTYIANTGELFF. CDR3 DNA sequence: TGTGCCAGCAGCTTAACGGTCGACCGGACGTACATCGCGAACACCGGGGAGCTGTTTTTT. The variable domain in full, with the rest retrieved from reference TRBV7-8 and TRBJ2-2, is GAGVSQSPRYKVAKRGQDVALRCDPISGHVSLFWYQQALGQGPEFLTYFQNEAQLDKSGLPSDRFFAERPEGSVSTLKIQRTQQEDSAVYLCASSLTVDRTYIANTGELFFGEGSRLTVL.

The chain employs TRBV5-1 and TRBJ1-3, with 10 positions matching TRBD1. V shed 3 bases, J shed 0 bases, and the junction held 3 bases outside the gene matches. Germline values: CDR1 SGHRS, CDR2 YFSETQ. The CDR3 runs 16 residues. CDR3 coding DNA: TGCGCCAGCAGCTCAGGGACAGGGGCCTCTGGAAACACCATATATTTT. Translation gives CASSSGTGASGNTIYF.

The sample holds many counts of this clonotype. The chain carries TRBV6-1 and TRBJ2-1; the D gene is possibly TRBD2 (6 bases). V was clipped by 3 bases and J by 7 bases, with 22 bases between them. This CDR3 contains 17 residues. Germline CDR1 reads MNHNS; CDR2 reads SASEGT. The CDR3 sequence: CASSELKEGLNSNEQFF. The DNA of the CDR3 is TGTGCCAGCAGTGAGTTAAAGGAGGGTCTAAATTCGAATGAGCAGTTCTTC.

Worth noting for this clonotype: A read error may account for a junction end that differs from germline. The CDR3 loop reads CASRYFSGEQFF. DNA of the CDR3: TGTGCCAGCCGTTACTTCAGCGGTGAGCAGTTCTTC. The chain uses TRBV6-2 or TRBV6-3 and TRBJ2-1; maybe TRBD2 (5 bases). The length of the CDR3 is 12 residues. The V gene's germline CDR1 is MNHEY and CDR2 SVGEGT.

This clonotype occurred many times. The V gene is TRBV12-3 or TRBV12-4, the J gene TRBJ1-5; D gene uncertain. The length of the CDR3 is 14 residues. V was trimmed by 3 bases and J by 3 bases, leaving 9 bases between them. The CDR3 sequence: CASSFRVHNQPQHF. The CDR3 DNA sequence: TGTGCCAGCAGTTTTAGGGTCCACAATCAGCCCCAGCATTTT.